The 6 T cell receptor beta chains given below trace back to one sample, sequenced in a study of blood T cell repertoires in COVID-19. The assay was immunoSEQ multiplex PCR, and TCRdb's table has in-frame clones only and misses some. Found here are hundreds of thousands of clones, 80% to 90% of them singletons; the top ten hold approximately 4.9%. Sequencing was done on a sample of PBMCs or T cells enriched from blood (not recorded which). The receptor set was obtained from a woman in her 50s who had been exposed to COVID-19.

This chain joins TRBV5-6 and TRBJ2-7, with D possibly matching TRBD1 (6 bases). CDR3 length: 14 residues. The V and J ends lost 2 bases and 4 bases respectively, with 13 bases between them. Per the germline V gene, CDR1 is SGHDT and CDR2 is YYEEEE. The CDR3 reads CASSLRQAVYEQYF. CDR3 coding DNA: TGTGCCAGCAGCTTAAGACAGGCTGTATACGAGCAGTACTTC.

V gene TRBV23-1 combines with J gene TRBJ1-3; D not resolved. Being an ORF, TRBV23-1 has a function that is uncertain. The CDR3 runs 19 residues. Trimming stripped 7 bases from V and 0 bases from J, with 25 bases between. CDR3 loop: CASIPLPRPPGVSGNTIYF. The CDR3 bases are TGCGCCAGCATCCCCCTACCACGGCCTCCGGGAGTCTCTGGAAACACCATATATTTT.

This chain joins TRBV3-1 (or the pseudogene TRBV3-2) and TRBJ1-1, with D possibly being TRBD1 (6 bases). V lost 0 bases to trimming and J lost 8 bases, with 10 bases between them. Germline CDR1 LGHDT, CDR2 YNNKEL (reference sequence). CDR3 size: 13 residues. CDR3 amino acids: CASSQDWTEEAFF. Written as DNA, the CDR3 is TGTGCCAGCAGCCAAGATTGGACAGAAGAAGCTTTCTTT.

The rearrangement uses TRBV9 and TRBJ1-1; D remains ambiguous. The ends were cut back, 1 base at V and 1 base at J, with 11 bases in the middle. The CDR3 has 15 amino acids. CDR1 SGDLS and CDR2 YYNGEE come from the germline V gene. The CDR3 DNA follows: TGTGCCAGCAGCGTAAACCCTACGGGGAACACTGAAGCTTTCTTT. As protein: CASSVNPTGNTEAFF.

CDR3 nucleotide sequence: TGTGCCAGCAGCCAAGGAGGGTTCGGGGAGACCCAGTACTTC. It specifies CASSQGGFGETQYF. This chain links TRBV3-1 (or the pseudogene TRBV3-2) with TRBJ2-5, with D possibly being TRBD2 (5 bases). The CDR3 contains 14 residues. CDR1 and CDR2 (germline): LGHDT, YNNKEL (reference sequence). V lost 1 base and J lost 5, with 11 bases in between.

The chain combines TRBV3-1 (or the pseudogene TRBV3-2) with TRBJ1-2; D may be TRBD1 (5 bases). The CDR3 sequence is 11 residues long. Trimming pared 3 bases from V and 8 bases from J, leaving 7 bases between. The germline CDR1 and CDR2 sequences are LGHDT and YNNKEL (reference sequence). The DNA for the CDR3 is TGTGCCAGCAGCCACACAGGAGGCTACACCTTC. Its protein product is CASSHTGGYTF.